The T cell receptor (beta chain) under discussion was sequenced for a study of glioma-infiltrating T cells after dendritic cell vaccination. As for the study in general: Dendritic cells derived from monocytes and pulsed with autologous tumor lysate formed the vaccine.

Germline V gives CDR1 SGHTA, CDR2 FQGNSA. CDR3 size: 13 residues. Trimming left V 1 base short and J 2 bases short, with 6 bases between. Time point: after dendritic cell vaccination, including at tumor progression/relapse. Measured with immunoSEQ multiplex PCR; TCRdb has only the in-frame clones, and not every one. The data show about 76,000 clones, with around 86% seen just once and approximately 2% held by the top ten. The receptor's source is a human donor with glioblastoma. The chain recombines TRBV7-2 with TRBJ2-7; D gene uncertain. The starting material was blood, obtained after dendritic cell vaccination. This chain's CDR3 is CASSLVSAYEQYF. CDR3 nucleotide sequence: TGTGCCAGCAGCTTAGTCTCCGCCTACGAGCAGTACTTC.